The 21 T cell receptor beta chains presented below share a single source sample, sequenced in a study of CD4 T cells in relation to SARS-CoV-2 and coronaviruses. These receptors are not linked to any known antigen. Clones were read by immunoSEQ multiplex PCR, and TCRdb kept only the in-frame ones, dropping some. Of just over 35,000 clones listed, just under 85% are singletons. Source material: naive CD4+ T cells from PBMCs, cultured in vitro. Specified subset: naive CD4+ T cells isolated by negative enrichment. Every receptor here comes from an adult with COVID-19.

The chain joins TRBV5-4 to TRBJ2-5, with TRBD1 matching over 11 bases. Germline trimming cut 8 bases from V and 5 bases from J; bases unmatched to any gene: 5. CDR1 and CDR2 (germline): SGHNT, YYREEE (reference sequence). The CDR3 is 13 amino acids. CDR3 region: CASRTGGQETQYF. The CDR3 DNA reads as TGTGCCAGTAGGACAGGGGGCCAGGAGACCCAGTACTTC.

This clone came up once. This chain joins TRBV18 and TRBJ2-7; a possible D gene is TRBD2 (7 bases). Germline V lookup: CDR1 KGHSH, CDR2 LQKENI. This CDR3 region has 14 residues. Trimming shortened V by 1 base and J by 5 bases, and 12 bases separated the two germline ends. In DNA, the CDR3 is TGTGCCAGCTCACCACGGGGGGGCCGGGACGAGCAGTACTTC. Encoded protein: CASSPRGGRDEQYF.

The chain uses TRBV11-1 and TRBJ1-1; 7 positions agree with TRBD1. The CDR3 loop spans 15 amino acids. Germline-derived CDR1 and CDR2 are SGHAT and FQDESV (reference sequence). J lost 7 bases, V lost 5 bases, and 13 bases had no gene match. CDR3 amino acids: CASSRPRGGVDEAFF. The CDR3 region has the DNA TGTGCCAGCAGCCGCCCGAGAGGGGGCGTTGATGAAGCTTTCTTT. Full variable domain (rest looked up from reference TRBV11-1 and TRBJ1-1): EAEVAQSPRYKITEKSQAVAFWCDPISGHATLYWYRQILGQGPELLVQFQDESVVDDSQLPKDRFSAERLKGVDSTLKIQPAELGDSAMYLCASSRPRGGVDEAFFGQGTRLTVV.

CDR3 residues: CASSLQLAGGQETQYF. The CDR3 region has the DNA TGTGCCAGCAGTTTACAACTAGCGGGAGGACAAGAGACCCAGTACTTC. V usage is TRBV28 and J usage is TRBJ2-5; 12 bases fit TRBD2. J lost 2 bases, V lost 2 bases, and 3 bases had no gene match. Germline CDR1 reads MDHEN; CDR2 reads SYDVKM. CDR3 length equals 16 residues.

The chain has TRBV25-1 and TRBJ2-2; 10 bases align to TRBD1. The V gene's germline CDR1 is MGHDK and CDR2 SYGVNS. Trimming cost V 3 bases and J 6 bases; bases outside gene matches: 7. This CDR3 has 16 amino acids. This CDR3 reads CASSEFGTGASGELFF. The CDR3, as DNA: TGTGCCAGCAGTGAGTTCGGGACAGGGGCTTCCGGGGAGCTGTTTTTT.

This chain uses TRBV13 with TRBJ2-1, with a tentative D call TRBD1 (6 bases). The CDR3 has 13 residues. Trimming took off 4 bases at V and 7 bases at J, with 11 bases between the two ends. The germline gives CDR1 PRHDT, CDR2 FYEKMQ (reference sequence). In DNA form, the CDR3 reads TGTGCCAGCAGCTCAGGGGAGTCGAATGAGCAGTTCTTC. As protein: CASSSGESNEQFF.

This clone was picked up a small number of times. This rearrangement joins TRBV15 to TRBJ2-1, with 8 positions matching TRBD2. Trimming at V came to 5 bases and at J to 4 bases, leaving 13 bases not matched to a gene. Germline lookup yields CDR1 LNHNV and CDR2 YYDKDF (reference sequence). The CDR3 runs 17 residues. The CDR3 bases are TGTGCCACCAGCTCACCCAGGGGAGCGGGAGCTTACAATGAGCAGTTCTTC. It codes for CATSSPRGAGAYNEQFF.

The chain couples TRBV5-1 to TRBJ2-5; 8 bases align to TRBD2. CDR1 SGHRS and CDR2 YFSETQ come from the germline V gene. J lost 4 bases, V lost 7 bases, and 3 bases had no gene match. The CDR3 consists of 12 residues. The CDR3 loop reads CASGSGRETQYF. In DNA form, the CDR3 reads TGCGCCAGCGGCAGCGGGAGAGAGACCCAGTACTTC.

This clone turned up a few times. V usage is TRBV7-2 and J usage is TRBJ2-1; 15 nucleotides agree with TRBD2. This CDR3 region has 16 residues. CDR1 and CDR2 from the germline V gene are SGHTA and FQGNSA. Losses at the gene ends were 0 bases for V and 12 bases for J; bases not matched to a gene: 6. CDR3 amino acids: CASSLAGLAGGPVQFF. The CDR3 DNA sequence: TGTGCCAGCAGCTTAGCAGGACTAGCGGGAGGGCCGGTGCAGTTCTTC.

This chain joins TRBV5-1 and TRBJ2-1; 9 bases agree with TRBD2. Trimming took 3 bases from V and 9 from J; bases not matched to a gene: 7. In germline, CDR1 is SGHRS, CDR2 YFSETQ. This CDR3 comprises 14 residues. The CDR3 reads CASSSQIAGVEQFF. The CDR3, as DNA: TGCGCCAGCAGCTCCCAAATAGCGGGAGTTGAGCAGTTCTTC.

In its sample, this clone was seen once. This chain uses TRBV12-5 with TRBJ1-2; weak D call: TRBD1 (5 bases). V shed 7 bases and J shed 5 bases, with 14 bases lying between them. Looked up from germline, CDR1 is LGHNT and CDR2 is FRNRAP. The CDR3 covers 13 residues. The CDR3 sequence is CASARFGGYGYTF. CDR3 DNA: TGTGCTAGTGCTAGATTTGGGGGGTATGGCTACACCTTC.

The CDR3 sequence is CASSPRLGERLGTNEKLFF. CDR3 sequence (DNA): TGTGCCAGCTCACCCCGCTTGGGGGAGAGGCTTGGAACTAATGAAAAACTGTTTTTT. The V call is TRBV18, the J call TRBJ1-4, with D possibly being TRBD1 (5 bases). V lost 3 bases and J 1 base, leaving 21 bases between the germline ends. The CDR3 runs to 19 residues. The germline V gene encodes CDR1 KGHSH and CDR2 LQKENI. The variable domain in full, completed from reference TRBV18 and TRBJ1-4, reads NAGVMQNPRHLVRRRGQEARLRCSPMKGHSHVYWYRQLPEEGLKFMVYLQKENIIDESGMPKERFSAEFPKEGPSILRIQQVVRGDSAAYFCASSPRLGERLGTNEKLFFGSGTQLSVL.

The CDR3 is CAITGQSSYEQYF. The CDR3, as DNA: TGTGCCATCACGGGACAGTCGTCCTACGAGCAGTACTTC. The chain has TRBV10-3 and TRBJ2-7, with 7 bases lining up with TRBD1. Looked up from germline, CDR1 is ENHRY and CDR2 is SYGVKD. This CDR3 has 13 residues. The J segment lost 1 base and the V segment lost 7 bases, leaving 4 bases of the junction unmatched.

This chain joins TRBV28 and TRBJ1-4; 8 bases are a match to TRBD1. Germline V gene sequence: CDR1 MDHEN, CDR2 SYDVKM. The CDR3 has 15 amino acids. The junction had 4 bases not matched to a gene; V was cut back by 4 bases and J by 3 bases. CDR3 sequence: CASSSMTGANEKLFF. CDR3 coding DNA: TGTGCCAGCAGTTCGATGACAGGGGCTAATGAAAAACTGTTTTTT.

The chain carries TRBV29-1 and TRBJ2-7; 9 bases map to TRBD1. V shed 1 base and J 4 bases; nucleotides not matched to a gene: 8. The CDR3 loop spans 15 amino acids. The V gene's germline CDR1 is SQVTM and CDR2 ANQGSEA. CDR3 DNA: TGCAGCGTTGAAGGAGGGGACAGGGCTGGGTACGAGCAGTACTTC. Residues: CSVEGGDRAGYEQYF.

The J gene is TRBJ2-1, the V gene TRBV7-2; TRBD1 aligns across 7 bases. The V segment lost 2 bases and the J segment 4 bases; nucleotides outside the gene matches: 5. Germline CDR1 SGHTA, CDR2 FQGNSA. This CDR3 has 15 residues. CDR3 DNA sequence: TGTGCCAGCAGCTTACCGGGACAGAGATACAATGAGCAGTTCTTC. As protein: CASSLPGQRYNEQFF.

CDR3 DNA sequence: TGTGCCAGCAGCCGAAACCGTTGGACAGGGAGGGTAGGTGGAAACACCATATATTTT. It translates to CASSRNRWTGRVGGNTIYF. V gene TRBV7-9 combines with J gene TRBJ1-3, with 8 bases that match TRBD1. The germline CDR1 and CDR2 sequences are SEHNR and FQNEAQ (reference sequence). The CDR3 spans 19 residues. V was clipped by 5 bases and J by 3 bases; unmatched bases: 18.

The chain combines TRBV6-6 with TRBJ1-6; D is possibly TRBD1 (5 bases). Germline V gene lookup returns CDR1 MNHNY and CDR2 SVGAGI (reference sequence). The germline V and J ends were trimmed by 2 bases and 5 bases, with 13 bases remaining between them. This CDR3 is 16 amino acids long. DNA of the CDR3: TGTGCCAGCAGTTACCGTTCAGGGATTGATAATTCACCCCTCCACTTT. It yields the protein CASSYRSGIDNSPLHF.

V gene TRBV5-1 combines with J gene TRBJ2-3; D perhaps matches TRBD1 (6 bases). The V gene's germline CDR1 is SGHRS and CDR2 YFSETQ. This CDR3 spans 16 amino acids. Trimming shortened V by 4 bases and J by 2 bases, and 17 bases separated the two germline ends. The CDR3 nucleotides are TGCGCCAGCAGCCCGCCGCGACAGGCCGACACAGATACGCAGTATTTT. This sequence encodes CASSPPRQADTDTQYF.

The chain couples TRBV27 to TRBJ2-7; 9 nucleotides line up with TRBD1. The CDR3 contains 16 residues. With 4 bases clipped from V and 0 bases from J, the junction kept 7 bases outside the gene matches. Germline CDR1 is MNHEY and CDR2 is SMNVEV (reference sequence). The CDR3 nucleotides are TGTGCCAGCAGTTCTACAGGGGGCCCCGACTCCTACGAGCAGTACTTC. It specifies CASSSTGGPDSYEQYF.

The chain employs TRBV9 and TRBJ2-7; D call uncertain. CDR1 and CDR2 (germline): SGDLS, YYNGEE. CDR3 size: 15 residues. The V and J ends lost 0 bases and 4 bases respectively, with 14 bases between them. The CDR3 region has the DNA TGTGCCAGCAGCGTAGGCTCGGCTCATGGATACGAGCAGTACTTC. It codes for CASSVGSAHGYEQYF.